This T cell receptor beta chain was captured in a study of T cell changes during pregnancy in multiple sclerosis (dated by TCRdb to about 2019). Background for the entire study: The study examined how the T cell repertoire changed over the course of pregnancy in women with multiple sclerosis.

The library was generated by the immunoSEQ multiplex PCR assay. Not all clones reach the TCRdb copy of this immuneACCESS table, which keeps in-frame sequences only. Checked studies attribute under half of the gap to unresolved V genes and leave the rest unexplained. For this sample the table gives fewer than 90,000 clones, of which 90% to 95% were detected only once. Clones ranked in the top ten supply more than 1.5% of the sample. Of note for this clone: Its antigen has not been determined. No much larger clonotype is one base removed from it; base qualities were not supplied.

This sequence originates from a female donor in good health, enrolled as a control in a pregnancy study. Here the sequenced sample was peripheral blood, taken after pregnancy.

The CDR3 corresponds to CASSLRDEQFF. The DNA sequence is given as TGTGCCAGCAGTTTGAGGGATGAGCAGTTCTTC. This receptor chain uses TRBV28 and TRBJ2-1, with TRBD2 perhaps the D gene, on 5 matching bases. Between the V and J ends, shortened by 3 bases and 8 bases respectively, the junction contains 5 bases. Spanning cysteine to phenylalanine, the CDR3 consists of 11 amino acids. Only CDR3 DNA is held: 33 bases, read in frame from base 1. CDR1 is given as MDHEN and CDR2 as SYDVKM, both from the germline V gene.